This TCR beta chain is drawn from a study of glioma-infiltrating T cells. Study observations and caveats: Tissue-blood divergence was below expectation in non-neoplastic patients, above in gliomas. CDR3 overlap between tissue and blood was very small.

Amplification of TCR alpha and beta CDR3 regions from RNA used iRepertoire nested multiplex PCR. Tissue mRNA or PBMC total RNA, 100-400 ng, went into one-step reverse transcription and amplification. TCRdb called the multiplex PCR reads again in MiXCR, with one record for every CDR3 protein. The sample holds 150,000 to 200,000 distinct CDR3 sequences, around 45% seen once. A remark on this clonotype: Antigen: not known.

The germline V gene has CDR1 SGHVS and CDR2 FNYEAQ. The V end lost 5 bases, the J end lost 3 bases, and 14 bases lay between the germline ends. CDR3 length equals 14 residues. The chain is built from TRBV7-6 and TRBJ2-7; unclear D gene. What was sequenced was glioma tissue, nonneoplastic brain tissue, or PBMCs (not recorded which). The sequence was collected from a human donor with low-grade glioma or glioblastoma, undergoing nonglioma brain surgery, or in good health (not recorded which). As DNA, the CDR3 is TGTGCCAGCAGCCCAACCCCGAACGGCTACGAGCAGTACTTC. The encoded protein is CASSPTPNGYEQYF.